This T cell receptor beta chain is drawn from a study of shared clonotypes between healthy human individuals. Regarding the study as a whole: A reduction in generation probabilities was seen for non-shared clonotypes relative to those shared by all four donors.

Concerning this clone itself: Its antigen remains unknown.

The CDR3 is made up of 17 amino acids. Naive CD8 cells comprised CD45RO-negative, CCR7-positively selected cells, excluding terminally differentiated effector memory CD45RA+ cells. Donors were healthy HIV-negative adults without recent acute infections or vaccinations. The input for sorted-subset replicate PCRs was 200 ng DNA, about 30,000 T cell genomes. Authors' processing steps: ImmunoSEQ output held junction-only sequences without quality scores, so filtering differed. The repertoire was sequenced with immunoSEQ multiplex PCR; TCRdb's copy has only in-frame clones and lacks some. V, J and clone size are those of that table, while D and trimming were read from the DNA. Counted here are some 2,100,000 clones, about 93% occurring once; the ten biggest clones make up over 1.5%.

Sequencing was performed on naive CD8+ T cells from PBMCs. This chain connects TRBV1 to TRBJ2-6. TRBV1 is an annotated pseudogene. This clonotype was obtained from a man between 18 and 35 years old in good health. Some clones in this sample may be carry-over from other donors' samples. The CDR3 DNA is TGCACCAGCAGTTGGATACGTTTGTGCAGTCGGGCCAACGTCCTGACTTTC. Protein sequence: CTSSWIRLCSRANVLTF.